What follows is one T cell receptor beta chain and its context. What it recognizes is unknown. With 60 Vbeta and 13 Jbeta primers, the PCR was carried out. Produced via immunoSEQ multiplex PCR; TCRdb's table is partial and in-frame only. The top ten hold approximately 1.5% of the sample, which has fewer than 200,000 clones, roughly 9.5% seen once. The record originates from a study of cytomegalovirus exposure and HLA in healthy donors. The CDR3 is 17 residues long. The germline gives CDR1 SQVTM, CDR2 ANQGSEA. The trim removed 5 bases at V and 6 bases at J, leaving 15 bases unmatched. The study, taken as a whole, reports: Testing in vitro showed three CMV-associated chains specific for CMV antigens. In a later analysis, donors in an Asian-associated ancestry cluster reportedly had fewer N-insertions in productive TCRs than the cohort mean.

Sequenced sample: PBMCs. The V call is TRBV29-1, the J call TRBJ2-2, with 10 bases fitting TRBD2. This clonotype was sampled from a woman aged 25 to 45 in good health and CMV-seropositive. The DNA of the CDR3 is TGCAGCGTTTGGTCGGGGGCTAGCGGGAGAAGGGCCGGGGAGCTGTTTTTT. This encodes CSVWSGASGRRAGELFF.